This record concerns one TCR beta chain sequence. Its antigen remains unidentified. Assay used: immunoSEQ multiplex PCR; TCRdb lists only in-frame clones, some missing. The table includes about 120,000 clones, roughly 93% detected once. This entry is derived from a study of T cell responses to AZD1222 COVID-19 vaccine. Notes on the study in general: White British people made up most donors, females outnumbered males, and clonal diversity was possibly underestimated. The breadth and depth of Spike-specific TCRs increased once two AZD1222 doses had been given.

The CDR3 runs 13 residues. Trimming cost V 5 bases and J 6 bases, with 13 bases left between them. Germline V CDR1 and CDR2: SQVTM, ANQGSEA. The clonotype comes from an adult who received the AZD1222 COVID-19 vaccine. The sequencing used peripheral blood, collected 28 days after the second AZD1222 dose. This chain connects TRBV29-1 to TRBJ1-4; D is possibly TRBD1 (6 bases). CDR3 in amino acids: CSVQGGADEKLFF. The CDR3 DNA follows: TGCAGCGTTCAAGGGGGGGCTGATGAAAAACTGTTTTTT. Together with reference TRBV29-1 and TRBJ1-4, the CDR3 gives the full variable domain: SAVISQKPSRDICQRGTSLTIQCQVDSQVTMMFWYRQQPGQSLTLIATANQGSEATYESGFVIDKFPISRPNLTFSTLTVSNMSPEDSSIYLCSVQGGADEKLFFGSGTQLSVL.